This T cell receptor (beta chain) was sequenced in a study of shared clonotypes between healthy human individuals (dated by TCRdb to about 2020). Turning to the overall study: A couple of women and a few men aged 18 to 49 years were included in the cohort. To increase sequencing depth and limit assay-specific biases, different laboratories used diverse techniques to prepare libraries and sequence TCR repertoires. For each donor, three plates each were used for CD4 naive and CD4 memory, two plates were used for CD8 naive, and one plate was used for CD8 memory. To estimate repertoire size and how much clonotype sharing occurs between individuals, the study deeply sequenced the blood TCR repertoires of about 5 healthy adults. Between about 0.9 and 10 billion PBMCs per donor were obtained by leukapheresis. Points the paper makes about the study in general: Sharing across several donors was observed for around 5% of naive CD4, about 3.2% of naive CD8, 2.3% of memory CD4, and less than 0.45% of memory CD8 clonotypes. Sampling was limited to blood, and TCR repertoires in tissue likely differ from TCR repertoires in blood. Larger estimated clonotype richness was generally found for naive subsets than for memory subsets. Pairwise subsampling led to the expectation that sequencing depth would affect the degree of clonotype sharing among donors. Higher generation probabilities were observed for clonotypes shared by all four sorted-subset donors than for non-shared clonotypes. Rarefaction of sorted-subset datasets indicated incomplete sequencing despite the large sequencing depth. The genetic and exposure-history diversity represented was limited by the small number of donors.

The donors were healthy, HIV-negative adults with no recently reported acute infections or vaccinations. All donors were Caucasian adults living in Nashville, Tennessee, USA. CD4+ T cells were enriched by magnetic negative selection; naive cells were then positively selected on CD45RA, and the negative fraction formed the memory subset. Blood was collected by leukapheresis, and PBMCs were isolated by Ficoll-Histopaque density gradient centrifugation and then cryopreserved in liquid nitrogen vapor phase. Purity and quantity of every magnetically sorted T cell population were checked by analytical flow cytometry. Each sorted fraction had its genomic DNA isolated and then quantified by UV absorbance on a Nanodrop 2000c. Cut back by 5 bases and 4 bases, the V and J ends lie 9 bases apart. As encoded in the germline V gene, CDR1 is MNHEY while CDR2 is SVGAGI. The CDR3 contains 14 residues, cysteine and phenylalanine counted. The sequence is cut down to CDR3 DNA, 42 bases in frame from base 1.

Remarks on this clone: The specificity of this receptor is unknown. No clone much larger than this one lies a single base away; base qualities are absent.

Using the deep immunoSEQ assay, multiplex PCR amplified TCR CDR3 regions from genomic DNA. Extracted genomic DNA from each cell subset was distributed evenly across all wells of several immunoSEQ 96-well plates, and each plate was treated as a replicate. For sorted subsets, about 200 ng genomic DNA, equal to 30,000 or so T cell genomes, was loaded into each replicate PCR. The purified libraries were quantified using a Qubit 3.0 fluorometer, sized with a Bioanalyzer 2100, and then quantified again using the KAPA Library Quantification kit. Every immunoSEQ 96-well plate was sequenced on a dedicated single-read 150-cycle Illumina NextSeq 550 flow cell. The paper's processing steps were these. Because only junctional sequences without quality scores were contained in the immunoSEQ output, filtering matching that applied to full-length reads could not be performed. Sequences were annotated with PyIR, a Python wrapper for IgBLAST v1.9, and V/J genes and CDR3 were assigned using IMGT germline references. Any read was removed if the V/J assignment was weak (E-value above 1e-6), the CDR3 was missing, or the read contained stop codons, out-of-frame junctions, or ambiguous translated residues. V3J clonotypes were defined as sequences sharing the same inferred V gene, J gene, and CDR3 amino acid sequence. Percentage overlap between repertoires was calculated by dividing the number of shared unique clonotypes by the size of the smaller repertoire. Repertoire richness was assessed with RTK rarefaction, the Chao1 estimator, and Recon v2.1 estimates of unobserved clonotypes. For all TCRbeta clonotypes obtained by the gDNA method from a few donors, generation probabilities were computed with OLGA. TCRdb took over this immuneACCESS table, retaining in-frame rearrangements with V and J assigned. Such tables are incomplete; in checked studies, under half of the missing clones stem from an unresolved V gene, and the remainder is unexplained. That table furnishes V, J and clone size, whereas the DNA furnished D and trimming. The sample contains millions of clones, approximately 92% of them found a single time. Of the sample, about 0.13% is held by the ten largest clones.

Sequenced input: naive CD4+ T cells sorted from blood. The sample's cell subset or site label, in plain terms: CD45RA+ positively selected. The V gene is TRBV6-5 and the J gene is TRBJ2-6; the D gene is unclear. The TCR was taken from a man between 18 and 35 years old in good health. The DNA reads TGTGCCAGCAGTGCCATTTCCGGGGCCAACGTCCTGACTTTC. Its coded protein is CASSAISGANVLTF.